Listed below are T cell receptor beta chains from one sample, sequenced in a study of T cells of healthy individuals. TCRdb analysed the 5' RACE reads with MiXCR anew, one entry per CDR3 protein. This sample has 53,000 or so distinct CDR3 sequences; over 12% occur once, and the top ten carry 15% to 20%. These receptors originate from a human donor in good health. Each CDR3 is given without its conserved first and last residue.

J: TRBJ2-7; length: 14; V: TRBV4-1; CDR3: ASSQYQARPPIEQY
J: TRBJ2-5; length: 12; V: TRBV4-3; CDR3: ASSASGGKETQY
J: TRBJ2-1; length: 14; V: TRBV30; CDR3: AWSVRGGGLHNEQF
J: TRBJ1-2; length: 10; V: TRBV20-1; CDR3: SARTGLHGYT
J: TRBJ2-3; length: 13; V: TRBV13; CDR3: ASSKGGSSTDTQY
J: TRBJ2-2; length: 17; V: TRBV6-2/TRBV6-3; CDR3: ASSYNVRLQGTLTGELF
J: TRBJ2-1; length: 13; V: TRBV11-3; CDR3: ASSTRTSGVNEQF
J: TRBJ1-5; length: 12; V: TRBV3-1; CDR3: ASSPGTGSQPQH
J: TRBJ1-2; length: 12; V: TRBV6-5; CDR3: ASSGDRKNYGYT
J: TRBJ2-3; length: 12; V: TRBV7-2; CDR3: ASSLIRGTDTQY
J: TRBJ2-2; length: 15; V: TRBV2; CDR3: ASSERGTLGNTGELF
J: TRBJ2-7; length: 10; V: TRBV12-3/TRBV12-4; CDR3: ASRDGLYEQY
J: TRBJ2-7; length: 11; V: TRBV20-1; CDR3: SASVGSVSEQY
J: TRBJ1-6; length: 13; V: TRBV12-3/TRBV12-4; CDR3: ASSGTGDWNSPLH
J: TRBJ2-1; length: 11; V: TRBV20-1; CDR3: SARDWGYNEQF
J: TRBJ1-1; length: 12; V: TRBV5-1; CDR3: ASSPTTGNTEAF
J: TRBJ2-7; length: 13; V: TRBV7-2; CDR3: ASSFDAGQAYEQY
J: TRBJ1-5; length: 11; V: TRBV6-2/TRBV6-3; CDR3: ASSSLGEQPQH
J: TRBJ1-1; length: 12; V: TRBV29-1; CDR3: SVDPGHLNTEAF
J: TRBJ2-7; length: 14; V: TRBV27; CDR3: ASSLIGTSDSYEQY
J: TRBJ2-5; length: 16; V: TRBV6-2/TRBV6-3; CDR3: ASSYDGTGSTPTETQY
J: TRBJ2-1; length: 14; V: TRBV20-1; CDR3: SARLLAGHPYNEQF
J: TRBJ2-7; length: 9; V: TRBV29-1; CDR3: SVEYSYEQY
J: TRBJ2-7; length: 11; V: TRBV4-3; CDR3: ASSQDQGTEQY
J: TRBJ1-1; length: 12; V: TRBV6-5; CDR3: ASSRDSLNTEAF
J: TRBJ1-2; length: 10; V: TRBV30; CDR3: AWSALRHGYT
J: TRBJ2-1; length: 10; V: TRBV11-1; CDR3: ASSLQGYEQF
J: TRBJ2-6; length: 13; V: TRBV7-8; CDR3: ASSLSVGGANVLT
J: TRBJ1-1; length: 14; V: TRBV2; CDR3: ASRARSLGPDTEAF
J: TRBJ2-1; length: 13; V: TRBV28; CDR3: ASSLRALTYNEQF
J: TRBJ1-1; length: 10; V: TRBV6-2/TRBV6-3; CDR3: ASSRGATEAF
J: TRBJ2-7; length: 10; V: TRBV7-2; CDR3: ASSPDDYEQY
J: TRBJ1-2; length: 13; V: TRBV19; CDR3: ASSIQGEANYGYT
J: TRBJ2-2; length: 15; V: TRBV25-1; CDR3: ASSSPLAGRGPGELF
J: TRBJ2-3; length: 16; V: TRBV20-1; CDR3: SARPGLAGGGREDTQY